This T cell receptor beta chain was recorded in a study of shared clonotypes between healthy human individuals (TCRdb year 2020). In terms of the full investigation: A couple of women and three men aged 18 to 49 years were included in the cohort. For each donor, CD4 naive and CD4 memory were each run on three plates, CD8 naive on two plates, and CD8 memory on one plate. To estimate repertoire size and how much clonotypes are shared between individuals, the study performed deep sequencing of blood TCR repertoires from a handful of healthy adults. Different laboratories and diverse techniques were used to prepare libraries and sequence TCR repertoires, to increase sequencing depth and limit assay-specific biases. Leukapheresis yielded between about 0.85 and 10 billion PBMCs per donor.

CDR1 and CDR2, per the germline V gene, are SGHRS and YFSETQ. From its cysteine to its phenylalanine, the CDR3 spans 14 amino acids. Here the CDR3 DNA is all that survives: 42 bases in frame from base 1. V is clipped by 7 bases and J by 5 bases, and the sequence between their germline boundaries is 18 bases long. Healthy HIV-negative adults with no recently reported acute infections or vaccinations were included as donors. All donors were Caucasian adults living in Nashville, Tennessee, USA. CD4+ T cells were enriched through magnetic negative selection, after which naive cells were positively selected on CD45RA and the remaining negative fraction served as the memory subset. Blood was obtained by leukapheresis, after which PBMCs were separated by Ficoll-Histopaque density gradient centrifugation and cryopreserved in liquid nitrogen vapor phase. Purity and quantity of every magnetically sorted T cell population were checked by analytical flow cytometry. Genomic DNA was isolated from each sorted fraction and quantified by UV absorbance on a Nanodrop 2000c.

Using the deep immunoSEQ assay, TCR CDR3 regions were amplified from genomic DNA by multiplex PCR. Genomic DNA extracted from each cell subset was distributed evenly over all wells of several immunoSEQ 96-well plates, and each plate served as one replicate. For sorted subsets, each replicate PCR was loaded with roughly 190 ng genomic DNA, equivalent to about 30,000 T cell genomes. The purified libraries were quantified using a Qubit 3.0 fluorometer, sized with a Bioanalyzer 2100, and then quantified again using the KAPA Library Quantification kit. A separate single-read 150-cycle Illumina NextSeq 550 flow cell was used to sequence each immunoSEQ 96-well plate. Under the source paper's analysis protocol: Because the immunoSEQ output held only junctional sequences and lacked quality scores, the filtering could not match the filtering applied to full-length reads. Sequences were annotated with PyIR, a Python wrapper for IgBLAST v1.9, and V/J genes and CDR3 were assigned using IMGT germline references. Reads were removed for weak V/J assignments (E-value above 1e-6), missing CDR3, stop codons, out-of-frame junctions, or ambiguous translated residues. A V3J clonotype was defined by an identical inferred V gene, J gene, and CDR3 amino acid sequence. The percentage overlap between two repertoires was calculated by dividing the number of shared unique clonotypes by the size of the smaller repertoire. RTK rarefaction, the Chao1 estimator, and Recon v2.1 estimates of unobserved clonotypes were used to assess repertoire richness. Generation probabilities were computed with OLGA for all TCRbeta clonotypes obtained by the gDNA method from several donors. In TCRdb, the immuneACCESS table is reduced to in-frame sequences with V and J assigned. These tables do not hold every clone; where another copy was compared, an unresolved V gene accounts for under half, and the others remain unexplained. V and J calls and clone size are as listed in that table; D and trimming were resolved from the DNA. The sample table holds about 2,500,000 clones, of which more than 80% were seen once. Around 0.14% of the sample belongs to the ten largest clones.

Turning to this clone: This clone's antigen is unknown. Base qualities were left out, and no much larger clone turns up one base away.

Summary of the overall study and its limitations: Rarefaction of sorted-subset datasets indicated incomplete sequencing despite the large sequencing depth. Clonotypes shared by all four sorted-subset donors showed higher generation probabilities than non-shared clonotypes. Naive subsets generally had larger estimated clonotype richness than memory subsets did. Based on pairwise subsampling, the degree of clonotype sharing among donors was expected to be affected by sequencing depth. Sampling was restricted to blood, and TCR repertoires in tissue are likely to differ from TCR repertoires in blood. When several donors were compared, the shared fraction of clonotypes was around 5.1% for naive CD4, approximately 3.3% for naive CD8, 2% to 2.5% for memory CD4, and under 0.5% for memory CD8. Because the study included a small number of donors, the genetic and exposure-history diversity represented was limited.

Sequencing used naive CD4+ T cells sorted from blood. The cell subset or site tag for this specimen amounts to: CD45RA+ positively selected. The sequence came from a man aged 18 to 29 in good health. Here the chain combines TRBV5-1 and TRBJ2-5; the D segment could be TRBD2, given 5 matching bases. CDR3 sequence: CASHSGGSGETQYF. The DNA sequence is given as TGCGCCAGCCACTCTGGTGGGTCGGGGGAGACCCAGTACTTC.